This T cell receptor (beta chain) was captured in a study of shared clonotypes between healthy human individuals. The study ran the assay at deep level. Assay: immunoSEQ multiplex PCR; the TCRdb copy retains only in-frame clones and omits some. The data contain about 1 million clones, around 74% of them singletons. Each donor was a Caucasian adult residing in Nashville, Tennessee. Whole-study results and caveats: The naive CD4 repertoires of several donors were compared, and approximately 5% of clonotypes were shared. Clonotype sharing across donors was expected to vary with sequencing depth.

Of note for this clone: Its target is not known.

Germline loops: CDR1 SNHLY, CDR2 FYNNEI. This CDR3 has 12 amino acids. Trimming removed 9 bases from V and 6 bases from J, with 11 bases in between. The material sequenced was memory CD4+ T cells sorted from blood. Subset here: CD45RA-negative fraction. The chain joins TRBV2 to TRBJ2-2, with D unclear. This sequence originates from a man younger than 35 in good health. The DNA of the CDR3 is TGTGCCAGTACACTGGCCCCCGGGGAGCTGTTTTTT. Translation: CASTLAPGELFF.